A single sample is the source of the 13 T cell receptor beta chains below, sequenced in a study of T cells in Graves' hyperthyroidism and ophthalmopathy. RNA transcripts yielded amplified TCR beta CDR3 regions. The HTBI set primed first-round TCR CDR3 RT-PCR. TCRdb analysed the multiplex PCR reads with MiXCR anew, one entry per CDR3 protein. The repertoire has roughly 700,000 distinct CDR3 sequences, just over 35% of them found once; the top ten carry around 30%. Sequenced sample: blood. The receptors were gathered from a woman aged 40 to 50 with Graves' hyperthyroidism.

This clonotype has at least ten counts. V usage is TRBV5-4 and J usage is TRBJ2-2; TRBD1 agrees at 9 bases. The germline V gene has CDR1 SGHNT and CDR2 YYREEE (reference sequence). Trimming at V came to 3 bases and at J to 1 base, leaving 7 bases not matched to a gene. CDR3 length: 17 residues. CDR3 DNA sequence: TGTGCCAGCAGCTACTTTACAGGGGGCGAGAACACCGGGGAGCTGTTTTTT. This sequence encodes CASSYFTGGENTGELFF.

A few counts support this clonotype. The gene calls are TRBV7-7 and TRBJ2-3; D unresolved. This CDR3 contains 13 residues. The germline V gene encodes CDR1 SSHAT and CDR2 FNYEAQ (reference sequence). CDR3 DNA: TGTGCTAGCCGGGCCTCAGATCAGGATACGCAGTATTTT. It encodes CASRASDQDTQYF.

This clonotype was seen a handful of times. This chain links TRBV20-1 with TRBJ1-1; D is unclear. The CDR3 runs 13 residues. Germline CDR1 reads DFQATT; CDR2 reads SNEGSKA (reference sequence). V lost 5 bases and J lost 1, with 11 bases in between. CDR3 DNA sequence: TGCAGTGCTCCGCCGGACTGGAACACTGAAGCTTTCTTT. Translated: CSAPPDWNTEAFF.

This chain links TRBV6-5 with TRBJ1-2; TRBD1 aligns across 11 bases. The CDR3 sequence is 13 residues long. The V and J ends lost 7 bases and 6 bases, in that order; junction bases with no gene match: 4. Germline-derived CDR1 and CDR2 are MNHEY and SVGAGI. This chain's CDR3 is CASTRTGGDGYTF. CDR3 coding DNA: TGTGCCAGCACCCGGACAGGGGGCGATGGCTACACCTTC.

This clonotype came up many times. V is TRBV6-5 and J is TRBJ2-5; 8 bases are shared with TRBD1. The CDR3 is 15 amino acids. V shed 0 bases, J shed 6 bases, and the junction held 6 bases outside the gene matches. Germline V gene lookup returns CDR1 MNHEY and CDR2 SVGAGI. CDR3: CASSYSGQGLKTQYF. CDR3 bases: TGTGCCAGCAGTTACTCCGGACAGGGTTTGAAGACCCAGTACTTC.

V and J are TRBV5-1 and TRBJ1-1; 9 nucleotides match TRBD1. With 2 bases clipped from V and 1 base from J, the junction kept 3 bases outside the gene matches. The CDR3 is made up of 15 amino acids. From germline, CDR1 is SGHRS and CDR2 YFSETQ. In nucleotides, the CDR3 is TGCGCCAGCAGCTTCGGGACAGGGTGGAACACTGAAGCTTTCTTT. Residues: CASSFGTGWNTEAFF.

Concerning this clonotype itself: A much larger clone is a single base away; this may be a read error. The V and J genes are TRBV10-2 and TRBJ1-5; D gene unclear. The CDR3 totals 14 residues. Germline loops: CDR1 WSHSY, CDR2 SAAADI. The CDR3 DNA follows: TGTGCCAGCAGCGTAAGTTTAGGGAATCAGCCCCAGCATTTT. Translated, it gives CASSVSLGNQPQHF.

By share, this clonotype ranks as medium-sized. Germline and junction disagree at one end, which may indicate a read error. J is TRBJ2-5 and V is TRBV24-1; no reliable D call. The CDR3 runs to 13 residues. Looked up from germline, CDR1 is KGHDR and CDR2 is SFDVKD. The CDR3 sequence is CATSDSTQGTQYF. The CDR3 DNA reads as TGTGCCACCAGTGATTCGACCCAAGGGACCCAGTACTTC.

This clonotype was observed at least ten times. This rearrangement joins TRBV6-4 to TRBJ1-6; no firm D call. The V end lost 3 bases, the J end lost 7 bases, and 7 bases lay between the germline ends. The CDR3 is 13 amino acids. Germline V gives CDR1 MRHNA, CDR2 SNTAGT. CDR3 amino acids: CASSEFQNSPLHF. CDR3 bases: TGTGCCAGCAGTGAATTCCAGAATTCACCCCTCCACTTT.

This clonotype was observed a few times. J is TRBJ1-2 and V is TRBV27; D remains ambiguous. The V gene's germline CDR1 is MNHEY and CDR2 SMNVEV (reference sequence). The CDR3 covers 11 residues. The V end lost 4 bases, the J end lost 6 bases, and 6 bases lay between the germline ends. CDR3 DNA sequence: TGTGCCAGCAGTTCTATGGATGGCTACACCTTC. Its translation: CASSSMDGYTF.

The CDR3 sequence is CASSSRDREQPQHF. The CDR3 DNA follows: TGTGCCAGCAGTTCCAGGGACAGGGAGCAGCCCCAGCATTTT. The chain joins TRBV2 to TRBJ1-5, with 9 positions matching TRBD1. Germline CDR1 and CDR2: SNHLY and FYNNEI. Trimming cost V 5 bases and J 7 bases; bases outside gene matches: 6. This CDR3 is built from 14 residues.

The chain employs TRBV6-2 or TRBV6-3 and TRBJ1-2; maybe TRBD1 (5 bases). The CDR3 runs to 13 residues. V gave up 2 bases and J gave up 7 bases, with 11 bases separating them. In germline, CDR1 is MNHEY, CDR2 SVGEGT. The CDR3 sequence: CASSYRQGVGYTF. The CDR3 DNA is TGTGCCAGCAGTTACCGCCAGGGCGTTGGCTACACCTTC.

This clonotype was seen repeatedly, ten times or more. The gene calls are TRBV10-3 and TRBJ2-7, with D possibly being TRBD1 (5 bases). From germline, CDR1 is ENHRY and CDR2 SYGVKD. The germline V and J ends were trimmed by 0 bases and 2 bases, with 14 bases remaining between them. The CDR3 contains 16 residues. This CDR3 is CAISESSRALTYEQYF. In DNA, the CDR3 is TGTGCCATCAGTGAGTCGAGCAGGGCGCTTACCTACGAGCAGTACTTC.